Presented here are 22 T cell receptor beta chains from one specimen sequenced in a study of blood T cell repertoires in COVID-19. Profiling relied on immunoSEQ multiplex PCR, and the TCRdb table lists in-frame clones only, not all of them. Of 55,000 to 75,000 clones listed, 65% to 90% are singletons. The sample comprised peripheral blood. Every receptor here comes from an elderly man with active COVID-19.

The chain combines TRBV30 with TRBJ1-1; 12 bases line up with TRBD1. J lost 4 bases, V lost 4 bases, and 7 bases had no gene match. Germline loops: CDR1 GTSNPN, CDR2 SVGIG (reference sequence). This CDR3 is built from 15 residues. The DNA of the CDR3 is TGTGCCTGGACTCCGGGACAGGGGGCGCCCACTGAAGCTTTCTTT. This translates into CAWTPGQGAPTEAFF.

CDR3 in DNA: TGTGCCAGCAGCGGCGGTCTTCGGGACGAGCAGTACTTC. Amino acids: CASSGGLRDEQYF. The chain recombines TRBV7-8 with TRBJ2-7; no definite D call. Between the trimmed V and J ends, which lost 5 bases and 5 bases, there was a span of 13 bases. Germline V lookup: CDR1 SGHVS, CDR2 FQNEAQ. The CDR3 covers 13 residues.

The chain employs TRBV19 and TRBJ2-3; TRBD2 is a possible D gene (6 bases). With 5 bases removed from V and 2 bases from J, the gap between germline ends came to 14 bases. This CDR3 comprises 15 residues. Germline V gene data show CDR1 as LNHDA and CDR2 as SQIVND (reference sequence). DNA for the CDR3: TGTGCCAGTAGTGGGGGGAGCTCAAACACAGATACGCAGTATTTT. Encoded protein: CASSGGSSNTDTQYF.

This chain joins TRBV5-1 and TRBJ2-2; 12 positions match TRBD1. This CDR3 comprises 15 residues. After removal of 4 bases from V and 6 bases from J, the junction contained 4 bases not matched to a gene. The germline V gene has CDR1 SGHRS and CDR2 YFSETQ. CDR3 nucleotide sequence: TGCGCCAGCAGCACGGGACAGGGGGCGCCCGGGGAGCTGTTTTTT. This sequence encodes CASSTGQGAPGELFF.

The chain recombines TRBV4-1 with TRBJ1-2; D not resolved. The CDR3 sequence is 12 residues long. Germline V gene lookup returns CDR1 MGHRA and CDR2 YSYEKL. With 4 bases removed from V and 8 bases from J, the gap between germline ends came to 11 bases. The chain's CDR3 is CASSRGLAGYTF. The CDR3 DNA follows: TGCGCCAGCAGCCGAGGCTTGGCGGGCTACACCTTC.

The chain joins TRBV29-1 to TRBJ2-1; TRBD2 might be the D (6 bases). The ends were cut back, 8 bases at V and 3 bases at J, with 11 bases in the middle. Germline CDR1 SQVTM, CDR2 ANQGSEA. The CDR3 is 12 residues long. The CDR3 protein is CSPGSGYNEQFF. CDR3 bases: TGCAGCCCAGGTAGCGGCTACAATGAGCAGTTCTTC.

J is TRBJ2-1 and V is TRBV7-2; a weak D match, TRBD1 (5 bases). Trimming took 1 base from V and 6 from J, leaving 13 bases between them. The CDR3 has 15 amino acids. Per the germline V gene, CDR1 is SGHTA and CDR2 is FQGNSA. CDR3 sequence (DNA): TGTGCCAGCAGCTTAGGTCAGGGAACCCGCAATGAGCAGTTCTTC. It translates to CASSLGQGTRNEQFF.

This clone showed up just a few times. The genes are TRBV4-3 and TRBJ2-7; 8 bases match TRBD2. CDR3 length: 15 amino acids. Trimming removed 1 base from V and 2 bases from J; junction bases left unmatched: 4. CDR1 and CDR2 (germline): LGHNA, YSLEER. The CDR3 here is CASSQASGGTYEQYF. The CDR3 region has the DNA TGCGCCAGCAGCCAAGCAAGCGGGGGTACCTACGAGCAGTACTTC.

This clone was recorded once. The chain combines TRBV7-3 with TRBJ2-1; 10 nucleotides align to TRBD1. CDR3 size: 16 residues. Trimming cost V 5 bases and J 4 bases; bases outside gene matches: 8. Germline lookup yields CDR1 SGHTA and CDR2 FQGTGA. The CDR3 reads CASSLGTGAPYNEQFF. The DNA of the CDR3 is TGTGCCAGCAGCCTAGGGACAGGGGCACCTTACAATGAGCAGTTCTTC.

The V gene is TRBV15, the J gene TRBJ1-5, with D possibly TRBD1 on 5 matching bases. Germline CDR1 is LNHNV and CDR2 is YYDKDF (reference sequence). The germline V and J ends were trimmed by 0 bases and 0 bases, with 15 bases remaining between them. The CDR3 has 18 residues. The CDR3 nucleotides read TGTGCCACCAGCAGAGACGTGGGCAGACAGATTAGCAATCAGCCCCAGCATTTT. The encoded protein is CATSRDVGRQISNQPQHF.

The CDR3: CASSSRDSSYNEQFF. Here the CDR3 DNA reads TGTGCCAGCAGCTCACGGGACAGTAGTTACAATGAGCAGTTCTTC. The chain uses TRBV7-6 and TRBJ2-1, with 7 bases fitting TRBD1. The CDR3 length is 15 residues. Germline V gene sequence: CDR1 SGHVS, CDR2 FNYEAQ. Trimming at V came to 4 bases and at J to 4 bases, leaving 7 bases not matched to a gene. Complete variable domain (other parts from reference TRBV7-6 and TRBJ2-1): GAGVSQSPRYKVTKRGQDVALRCDPISGHVSLYWYRQALGQGPEFLTYFNYEAQQDKSGLPNDRFSAERPEGSISTLTIQRTEQRDSAMYRCASSSRDSSYNEQFFGPGTRLTVL.

Note on this clone: Other DNA sequences in the sample encode the same CDR3. The rearrangement uses TRBV18 and TRBJ2-5, with D perhaps TRBD2 (5 bases). The CDR3 has 12 amino acids. Germline CDR1 is KGHSH and CDR2 is LQKENI. V was trimmed by 2 bases and J by 5 bases, leaving 6 bases between them. The CDR3 sequence is CASSPSGETQYF. The CDR3 nucleotides read TGTGCCAGCTCACCAAGCGGCGAGACCCAGTACTTC.

This chain links TRBV19 with TRBJ1-2, with 7 bases lining up with TRBD1. Germline V lookup: CDR1 LNHDA, CDR2 SQIVND (reference sequence). The J segment lost 10 bases and the V segment lost 5 bases, leaving 10 bases of the junction unmatched. The CDR3 runs 13 residues. The DNA for the CDR3 is TGTGCCAGTAGTTTGAGGACAGGAGAATACTACACCTTC. Translated, it gives CASSLRTGEYYTF.

Comment on this clone: Germline and junction disagree at one end, which may indicate a read error. The chain joins TRBV9 to TRBJ1-3; 8 bases fit TRBD1. Germline CDR1 and CDR2: SGDLS and YYNGEE. The CDR3 has 17 amino acids. CDR3 region: CASSVEFRTGYGNTTYF. The DNA of the CDR3 is TGTGCCAGCAGCGTAGAGTTTAGGACAGGGTACGGAAACACCACATATTTT.

This chain uses TRBV27 with TRBJ1-2, with TRBD1 as a possible D gene (6 bases). Trimming pared 0 bases from V and 5 bases from J, leaving 13 bases between. This CDR3 region has 15 residues. CDR1 is MNHEY and CDR2 is SMNVEV in the germline V gene (reference sequence). In DNA form, the CDR3 reads TGTGCCAGCAGTTTATCGCGGGGGGCTCGGTATGGCTACACCTTC. Translation: CASSLSRGARYGYTF.

The chain employs TRBV30 and TRBJ2-3, with a tentative D call TRBD1 (5 bases). Germline assignment: CDR1 GTSNPN and CDR2 SVGIG (reference sequence). The CDR3 loop spans 15 amino acids. V lost 1 base, J lost 2 bases, and 13 bases lay in between. CDR3 DNA sequence: TGTGCCTGGAGTGGAGGACATCTTAACACAGATACGCAGTATTTT. Protein product: CAWSGGHLNTDTQYF.

The V call is TRBV5-4, the J call TRBJ1-4; 7 positions match TRBD1. This CDR3 has 14 amino acids. V shed 4 bases, J shed 4 bases, and the junction held 4 bases outside the gene matches. CDR1 is SGHNT, CDR2 YYREEE, per germline (reference sequence). The CDR3 bases are TGTGCCAGCAGCATACAGGGGTTTAATGAAAAACTGTTTTTT. It encodes CASSIQGFNEKLFF.

In this sample, this clone turned up once. V gene TRBV30 combines with J gene TRBJ1-3, with TRBD1 matching over 7 bases. CDR1 and CDR2 from the germline V gene are GTSNPN and SVGIG (reference sequence). V lost 1 base, J lost 7 bases, and 7 bases stayed unmatched. The CDR3 spans 14 residues. The CDR3 loop is CAWSEGQLRNTIYF. The CDR3 DNA follows: TGTGCCTGGAGTGAGGGACAGTTGCGGAACACCATATATTTT.

V is TRBV19 and J is TRBJ2-3, with D possibly being TRBD2 (5 bases). The ends were cut back, 1 base at V and 0 bases at J, with 11 bases in the middle. Germline V gene lookup returns CDR1 LNHDA and CDR2 SQIVND (reference sequence). The CDR3 covers 16 residues. The CDR3 loop is CASSIGASPSTDTQYF. CDR3 in DNA: TGTGCCAGTAGTATAGGGGCTAGCCCTAGCACAGATACGCAGTATTTT.

This chain uses TRBV5-1 with TRBJ1-4; possible D gene TRBD1, 6 bases. The CDR3 has 14 amino acids. The germline CDR1 and CDR2 sequences are SGHRS and YFSETQ. Deletions cut 0 bases from V and 7 bases from J, with 10 bases between. In DNA form, the CDR3 reads TGCGCCAGCAGCTTGGCGGGGGGCTCTGAAAAACTGTTTTTT. This codes for CASSLAGGSEKLFF.

This clone was seen more than once but under ten times. The gene calls are TRBV27 and TRBJ2-6, with TRBD1 matching 8 bases. V shed 5 bases and J 0 bases; nucleotides not matched to a gene: 9. The CDR3 spans 18 residues. The germline CDR1 and CDR2 sequences are MNHEY and SMNVEV (reference sequence). The CDR3 nucleotides are TGTGCCAGCAGTAAAAGGGGACAGGCGAACTCTGGGGCCAACGTCCTGACTTTC. Translated: CASSKRGQANSGANVLTF.

The CDR3 sequence: CASSTTGARNTGELFF. In DNA form, the CDR3 reads TGTGCCAGTAGTACAACAGGGGCCCGGAACACCGGGGAGCTGTTTTTT. The V and J genes are TRBV19 and TRBJ2-2; TRBD1 matches at 7 bases. CDR3 length: 16 residues. Germline V gene lookup returns CDR1 LNHDA and CDR2 SQIVND (reference sequence). J lost 1 base, V lost 4 bases, and 6 bases had no gene match. The variable domain in full, completed from reference TRBV19 and TRBJ2-2, reads DGGITQSPKYLFRKEGQNVTLSCEQNLNHDAMYWYRQDPGQGLRLIYYSQIVNDFQKGDIAEGYSVSREKKESFPLTVTSAQKNPTAFYLCASSTTGARNTGELFFGEGSRLTVL.